This T cell receptor beta chain was recovered during a study of cytomegalovirus exposure and HLA in healthy donors. Generated by immunoSEQ multiplex PCR, the TCRdb table keeps only in-frame clones and is missing some. Of about 140,000 clones in the sample, 85% to 90% were seen once. A word on this clone: What it recognizes is unknown.

General study findings and limits: The authors listed 150 to 200 TCR beta chains as cytomegalovirus-associated.

Trimming took 3 bases from V and 4 from J; bases not matched to a gene: 9. Germline V gene lookup returns CDR1 KGHSH and CDR2 LQKENI. CDR3 length: 16 residues. The sample comprised PBMCs. V is TRBV18 and J is TRBJ1-2, with 9 bases fitting TRBD1. The clonotype comes from a man between 18 and 29 years old in good health and CMV-seronegative. Written as DNA, the CDR3 is TGTGCCAGCTCACCGAAACAGGGGACAGGGACCTATGGCTACACCTTC. Translation: CASSPKQGTGTYGYTF.